This TCR beta chain was captured by sequencing in a study of blood T cell repertoires in COVID-19. Study as a whole: Acute-phase and convalescent COVID-19 samples originated in the United States, Italy and Spain. T cells, B-cell-depleted T cells, or PBMCs supplied cDNA or gDNA.

This CDR3 is built from 12 residues. Germline CDR1 and CDR2: SQVTM and ANQGSEA. V shed 6 bases and J shed 0 bases, with 6 bases lying between them. The study assigned cohorts using participant-reported clinical history. Clones were sequenced by immunoSEQ multiplex PCR, and TCRdb holds only the in-frame ones, with some missing. The table has about 270,000 clones, about nine tenths seen once. This receptor was obtained from a woman aged 50 to 65 who had recovered from COVID-19. Sequencing was done on a sample of PBMCs or T cells enriched from blood (not recorded which). V is TRBV29-1 and J is TRBJ2-1; D not certain. The CDR3 sequence is CSVLSSYNEQFF. The DNA for the CDR3 is TGCAGCGTCCTCAGCTCCTACAATGAGCAGTTCTTC.